This T cell receptor (beta chain) was recovered during a study of siplizumab effects on memory and regulatory T cells. General observations from the study: Naive T cell populations appeared to exhibit greater diversity than memory cells and appeared to be major alloresponse contributors. The alloreactive clones that mapped to unstimulated subsets made up only a minor fraction.

Comments on this clone: Its antigen is currently unknown.

CDR3 size: 16 residues. V shed 3 bases and J shed 2 bases, with 11 bases lying between them. Per germline, CDR1 MGHRA and CDR2 YSYEKL. Method: immunoSEQ multiplex PCR; TCRdb's copy keeps in-frame clones and lacks some. The sample holds 70,000 to 95,000 clones, roughly 96% seen once. The sequencing input was naive CD4+ T cells sorted from blood. V gene TRBV4-1 combines with J gene TRBJ2-6; perhaps TRBD1 as D (6 bases). The source is a human donor in good health. This CDR3 reads CASSHLTGTGANVLTF. CDR3 DNA: TGCGCCAGCAGCCACCTCACAGGGACTGGGGCCAACGTCCTGACTTTC.